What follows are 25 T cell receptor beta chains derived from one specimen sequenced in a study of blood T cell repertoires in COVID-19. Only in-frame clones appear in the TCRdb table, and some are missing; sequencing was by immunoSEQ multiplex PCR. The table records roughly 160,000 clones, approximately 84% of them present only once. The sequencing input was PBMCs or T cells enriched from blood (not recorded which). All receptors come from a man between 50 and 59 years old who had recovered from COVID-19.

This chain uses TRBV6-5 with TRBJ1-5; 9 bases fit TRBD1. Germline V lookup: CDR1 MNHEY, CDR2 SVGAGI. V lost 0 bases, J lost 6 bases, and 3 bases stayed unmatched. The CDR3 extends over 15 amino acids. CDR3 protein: CASSYSIQGAQPQHF. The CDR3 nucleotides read TGTGCCAGCAGTTACTCAATACAGGGGGCTCAGCCCCAGCATTTT.

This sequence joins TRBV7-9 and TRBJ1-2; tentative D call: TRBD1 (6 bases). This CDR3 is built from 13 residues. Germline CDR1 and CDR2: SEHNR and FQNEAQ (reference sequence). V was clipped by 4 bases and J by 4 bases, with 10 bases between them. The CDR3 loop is CASSSRGGYGYTF. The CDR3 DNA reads TGTGCCAGCAGCTCGAGGGGGGGCTATGGCTACACCTTC.

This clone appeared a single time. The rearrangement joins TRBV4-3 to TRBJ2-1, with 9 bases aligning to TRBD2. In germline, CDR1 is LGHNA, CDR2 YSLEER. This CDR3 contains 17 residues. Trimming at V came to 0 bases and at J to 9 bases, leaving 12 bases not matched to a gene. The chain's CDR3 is CASSQDLGAGGLSEQFF. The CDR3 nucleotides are TGCGCCAGCAGCCAAGATTTGGGAGCGGGGGGTTTAAGTGAGCAGTTCTTC.

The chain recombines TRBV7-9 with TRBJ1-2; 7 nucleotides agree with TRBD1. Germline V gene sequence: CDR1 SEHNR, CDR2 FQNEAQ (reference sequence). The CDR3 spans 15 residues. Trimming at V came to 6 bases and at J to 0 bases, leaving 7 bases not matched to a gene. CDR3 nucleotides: TGTGCCAGCAGTCATCGGGGACAGCCTAACTATGGCTACACCTTC. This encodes CASSHRGQPNYGYTF.

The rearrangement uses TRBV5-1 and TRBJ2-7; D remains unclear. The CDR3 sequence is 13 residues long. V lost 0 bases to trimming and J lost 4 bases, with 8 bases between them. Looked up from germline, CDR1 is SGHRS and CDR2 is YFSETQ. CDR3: CASSLAAAYEQYF. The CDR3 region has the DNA TGCGCCAGCAGCTTGGCTGCGGCTTACGAGCAGTACTTC.

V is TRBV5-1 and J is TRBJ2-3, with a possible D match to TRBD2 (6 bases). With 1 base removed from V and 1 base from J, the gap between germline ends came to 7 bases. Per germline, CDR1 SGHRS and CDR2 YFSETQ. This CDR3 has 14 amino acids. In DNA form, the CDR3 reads TGCGCCAGCAGCTTGTCTAGCGGCACAGATACGCAGTATTTT. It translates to CASSLSSGTDTQYF.

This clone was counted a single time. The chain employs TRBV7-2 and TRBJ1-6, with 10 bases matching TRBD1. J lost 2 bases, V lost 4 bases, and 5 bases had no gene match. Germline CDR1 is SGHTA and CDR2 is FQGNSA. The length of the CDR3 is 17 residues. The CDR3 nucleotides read TGTGCCAGCAGCTATCGGACAGGGGGAACCTATAATTCACCCCTCCACTTT. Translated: CASSYRTGGTYNSPLHF.

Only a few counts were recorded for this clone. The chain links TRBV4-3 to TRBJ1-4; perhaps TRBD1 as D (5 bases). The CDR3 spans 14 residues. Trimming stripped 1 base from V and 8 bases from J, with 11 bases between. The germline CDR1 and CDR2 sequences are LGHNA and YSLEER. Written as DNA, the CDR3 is TGCGCCAGCAGCCAAGTCCAGGGAGGCGAAAAACTGTTTTTT. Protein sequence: CASSQVQGGEKLFF.

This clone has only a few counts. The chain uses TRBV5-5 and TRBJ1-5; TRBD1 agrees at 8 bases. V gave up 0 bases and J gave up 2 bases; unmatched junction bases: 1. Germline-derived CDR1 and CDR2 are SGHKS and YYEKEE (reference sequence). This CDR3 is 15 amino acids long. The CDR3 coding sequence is TGTGCCAGCAGCTTGGAGGGACAGGGCAATCAGCCCCAGCATTTT. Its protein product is CASSLEGQGNQPQHF.

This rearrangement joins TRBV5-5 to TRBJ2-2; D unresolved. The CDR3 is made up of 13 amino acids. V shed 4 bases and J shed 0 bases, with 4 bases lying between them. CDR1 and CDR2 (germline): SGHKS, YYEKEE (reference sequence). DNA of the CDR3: TGTGCCAGCAGCCACACGAACACCGGGGAGCTGTTTTTT. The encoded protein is CASSHTNTGELFF.

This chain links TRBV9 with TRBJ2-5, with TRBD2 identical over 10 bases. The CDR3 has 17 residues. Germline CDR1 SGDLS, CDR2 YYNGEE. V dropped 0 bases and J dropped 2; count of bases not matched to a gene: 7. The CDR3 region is CASSVGGSGGQQETQYF. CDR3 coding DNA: TGTGCCAGCAGCGTAGGAGGTAGCGGGGGGCAACAAGAGACCCAGTACTTC.

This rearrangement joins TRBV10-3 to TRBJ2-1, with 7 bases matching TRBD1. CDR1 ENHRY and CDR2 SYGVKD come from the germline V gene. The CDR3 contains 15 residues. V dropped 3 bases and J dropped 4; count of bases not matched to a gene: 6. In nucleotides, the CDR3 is TGTGCCATCAGTGAAGGCGAGACAGGGTACAATGAGCAGTTCTTC. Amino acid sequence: CAISEGETGYNEQFF.

The CDR3 bases are TGCGCCAGCAGCCCGGGGCGGGGGGGCGTGAATGAGCAGTTCTTC. It specifies CASSPGRGGVNEQFF. The chain links TRBV5-1 to TRBJ2-1, with 9 positions matching TRBD2. This CDR3 contains 15 residues. Per the germline V gene, CDR1 is SGHRS and CDR2 is YFSETQ. V trimming: 4 bases; J trimming: 7 bases; junction bases outside the gene matches: 9.

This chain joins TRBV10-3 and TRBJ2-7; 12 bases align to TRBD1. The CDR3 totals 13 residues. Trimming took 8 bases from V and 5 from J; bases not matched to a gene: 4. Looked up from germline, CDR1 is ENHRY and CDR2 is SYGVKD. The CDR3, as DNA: TGTGCCATCGGGGGACAGGGGGCCCACGAGCAGTACTTC. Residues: CAIGGQGAHEQYF.

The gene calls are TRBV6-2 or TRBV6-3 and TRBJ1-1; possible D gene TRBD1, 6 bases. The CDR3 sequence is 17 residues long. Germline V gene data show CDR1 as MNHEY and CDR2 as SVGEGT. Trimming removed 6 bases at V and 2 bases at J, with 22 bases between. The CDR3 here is CASSRGRGVGSNTEAFF. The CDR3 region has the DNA TGTGCCAGCAGCCGAGGCAGGGGTGTGGGTTCTAACACTGAAGCTTTCTTT.

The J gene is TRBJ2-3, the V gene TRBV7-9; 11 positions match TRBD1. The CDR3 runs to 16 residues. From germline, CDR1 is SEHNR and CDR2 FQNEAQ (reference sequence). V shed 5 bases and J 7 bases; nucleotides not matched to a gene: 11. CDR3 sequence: CASSLPRTGGKNTQYF. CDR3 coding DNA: TGTGCCAGCAGCCTCCCCCGGACAGGGGGCAAAAATACGCAGTATTTT.

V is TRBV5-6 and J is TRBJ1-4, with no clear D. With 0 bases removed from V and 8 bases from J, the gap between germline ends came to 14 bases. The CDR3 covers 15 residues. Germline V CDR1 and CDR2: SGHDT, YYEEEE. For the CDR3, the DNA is TGTGCCAGCAGCTTGGTTGGTCGGCTCGGGGAAAAACTGTTTTTT. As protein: CASSLVGRLGEKLFF.

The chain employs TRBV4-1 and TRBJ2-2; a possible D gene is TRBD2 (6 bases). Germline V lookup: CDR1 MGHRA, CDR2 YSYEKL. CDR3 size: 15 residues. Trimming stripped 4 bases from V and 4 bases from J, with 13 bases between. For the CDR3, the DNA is TGCGCCAGCAGCCCGACCGGGACTTTCACCGGGGAGCTGTTTTTT. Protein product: CASSPTGTFTGELFF.

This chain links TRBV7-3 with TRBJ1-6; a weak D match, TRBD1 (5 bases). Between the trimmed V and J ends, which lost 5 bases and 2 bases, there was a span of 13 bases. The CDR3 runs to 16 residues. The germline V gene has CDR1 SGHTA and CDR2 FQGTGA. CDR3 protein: CASSPMQGPYNSPLHF. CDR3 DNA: TGTGCCAGCAGCCCAATGCAGGGTCCCTATAATTCACCCCTCCACTTT.

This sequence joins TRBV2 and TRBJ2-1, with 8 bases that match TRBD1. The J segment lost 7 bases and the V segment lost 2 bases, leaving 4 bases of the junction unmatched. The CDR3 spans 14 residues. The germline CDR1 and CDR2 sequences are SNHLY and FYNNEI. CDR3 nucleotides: TGTGCCAGCAGTGAACGAAGGACAGGGAATGAGCAGTTCTTC. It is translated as CASSERRTGNEQFF. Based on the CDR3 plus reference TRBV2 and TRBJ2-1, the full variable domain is EPEVTQTPSHQVTQMGQEVILRCVPISNHLYFYWYRQILGQKVEFLVSFYNNEISEKSEIFDDQFSVERPDGSNFTLKIRSTKLEDSAMYFCASSERRTGNEQFFGPGTRLTVL.

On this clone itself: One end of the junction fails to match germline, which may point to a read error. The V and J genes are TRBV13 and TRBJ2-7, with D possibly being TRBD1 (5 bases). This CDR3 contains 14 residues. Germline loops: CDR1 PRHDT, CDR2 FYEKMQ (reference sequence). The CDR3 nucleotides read TGTGCCAGCAACTTAAGGAGCAGGGCAGGCGAGCAGTACTTC. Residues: CASNLRSRAGEQYF.

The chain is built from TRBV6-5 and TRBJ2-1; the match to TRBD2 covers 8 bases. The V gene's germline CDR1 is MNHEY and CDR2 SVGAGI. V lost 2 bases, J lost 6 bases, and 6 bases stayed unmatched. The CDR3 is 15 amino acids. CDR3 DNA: TGTGCCAGCAGTTACAAACGGGGGGGTGTCAATGAGCAGTTCTTC. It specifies CASSYKRGGVNEQFF.

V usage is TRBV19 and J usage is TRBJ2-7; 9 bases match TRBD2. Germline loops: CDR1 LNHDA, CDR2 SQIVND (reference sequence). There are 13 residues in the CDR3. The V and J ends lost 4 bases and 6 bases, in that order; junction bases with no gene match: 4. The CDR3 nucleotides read TGTGCCAGTAGTAAGGGACTAGCACTCGAGCAGTACTTC. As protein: CASSKGLALEQYF.

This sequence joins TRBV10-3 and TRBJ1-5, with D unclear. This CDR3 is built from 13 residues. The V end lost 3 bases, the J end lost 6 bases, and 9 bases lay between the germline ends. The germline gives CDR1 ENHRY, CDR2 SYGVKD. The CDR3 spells CAISEWAGQPQHF. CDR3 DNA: TGTGCCATCAGTGAATGGGCAGGTCAGCCCCAGCATTTT.

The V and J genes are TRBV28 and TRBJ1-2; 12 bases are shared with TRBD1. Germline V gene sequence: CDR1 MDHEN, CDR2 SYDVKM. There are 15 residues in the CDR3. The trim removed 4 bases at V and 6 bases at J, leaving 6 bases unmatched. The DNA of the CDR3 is TGTGCCAGCAGTTGGGGACAGGGGGCGAATCATGGCTACACCTTC. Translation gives CASSWGQGANHGYTF.